These T cell receptor beta chains were read from a single sample in a study of response to subunit inactivated influenza vaccine. From the RT-PCR reads, TCRdb called clonotypes with MiXCR, one entry per CDR3 protein. Of more than 550,000 distinct CDR3 sequences listed, approximately 11% are singletons. These data are also associated with another study on T cells expressing NK-cell markers.

The specimen was PBMCs from blood, collected on the day of vaccination. All receptors come from a man aged 50-59 years who received an inactivated influenza vaccine. The CDR3 runs from the conserved cysteine through the conserved F or W. The D gene is left open where the match is weak. The size field is filled for only some rows; it gives once, few, many or a size class.

J gene,V gene,clone size,CDR3 length,D gene,CDR3 protein,CDR3 DNA
TRBJ2-3,TRBV29-1,many,14,TRBD2,CSGQTSGRPDTQYF,TGCAGCGGTCAGACTAGCGGTCGCCCCGATACGCAGTATTTT
TRBJ1-2,TRBV6-1,.,18,TRBD1,CASSETPGQGALGYGYTF,TGTGCCAGCAGTGAAACCCCGGGACAGGGGGCTTTGGGCTATGGCTACACCTTC
TRBJ2-2,TRBV6-2/TRBV6-3,.,15,.,CASSYSIQNTGELFF,TGTGCCAGCAGTTACTCGATCCAGAACACCGGGGAGCTGTTTTTT
TRBJ1-1,TRBV7-9,few,14,TRBD1,CASSVFTGAHEAFF,TGTGCCAGCAGCGTATTTACAGGGGCCCATGAAGCTTTCTTT
TRBJ2-1,TRBV4-3,many,18,TRBD2,CASSQGTSGRVPYNEQFF,TGCGCCAGCAGCCAAGGGACTAGCGGGAGGGTCCCCTACAATGAGCAGTTCTTC
TRBJ2-1,TRBV20-1,.,14,TRBD2,CSARVAGTYNEQFF,TGCAGTGCTAGAGTAGCGGGAACCTACAATGAGCAGTTCTTC
TRBJ2-7,TRBV5-1,many,15,TRBD1,CASSRGQGSSYEQYF,TGCGCCAGCAGCCGGGGACAGGGGAGTTCCTACGAGCAGTACTTC
TRBJ2-7,TRBV30,few,12,TRBD2,CAWNSGTYEQYF,TGTGCCTGGAATAGCGGGACTTACGAGCAGTACTTC
TRBJ2-7,TRBV6-1,few,15,TRBD1,CASREWDSPTYEQYF,TGTGCCAGCAGGGAGTGGGACAGCCCCACCTACGAGCAGTACTTC
TRBJ2-1,TRBV7-8,.,10,.,CASQGNEQFF,TGTGCCAGCCAGGGCAATGAGCAGTTCTTC
TRBJ2-5,TRBV28,few,16,.,CASSASGAGTQETQYF,TGTGCCAGCAGTGCATCGGGGGCAGGTACCCAAGAGACCCAGTACTTC
TRBJ2-1,TRBV12-3/TRBV12-4,.,15,.,CASSYPGRIIDEQFF,TGTGCCAGCAGTTATCCGGGACGGATAATTGATGAGCAGTTCTTC
TRBJ2-5,TRBV5-1,.,16,.,CASSLGQGLPFETQYF,TGCGCCAGCAGCTTGGGCCAGGGATTACCTTTTGAAACCCAGTACTTC
TRBJ2-1,TRBV6-2/TRBV6-3,few,16,.,CASSYPIAELYNEQFF,TGTGCCAGCAGTTACCCCATAGCGGAGCTTTACAATGAGCAGTTCTTC
TRBJ2-1,TRBV7-9,many,12,.,CASSLDIHEQFF,TGTGCCAGCAGCTTGGACATCCATGAGCAGTTCTTC
TRBJ2-7,TRBV28,.,19,TRBD2,CASSSFTMQGTRQLYEQYF,TGTGCCAGCAGTTCCTTTACAATGCAGGGGACTAGGCAACTTTACGAGCAGTACTTC
TRBJ1-1,TRBV29-1,few,13,TRBD1,CSVQDRGNTEAFF,TGCAGCGTTCAGGACAGGGGGAACACTGAAGCTTTCTTT
TRBJ1-1,TRBV9,many,15,.,CASSPRGAENTEAFF,TGTGCCAGCAGCCCCCGGGGGGCTGAGAACACTGAAGCTTTCTTT
TRBJ2-2,TRBV5-6,few,16,TRBD2,CATRPLAGSNTGELFF,TGTGCCACCAGACCCTTAGCGGGGTCGAACACCGGGGAGCTGTTTTTT
TRBJ2-5,TRBV7-2,many,14,TRBD2,CASAWAGGLETQYF,TGTGCCAGCGCCTGGGCGGGAGGCTTAGAGACCCAGTACTTC